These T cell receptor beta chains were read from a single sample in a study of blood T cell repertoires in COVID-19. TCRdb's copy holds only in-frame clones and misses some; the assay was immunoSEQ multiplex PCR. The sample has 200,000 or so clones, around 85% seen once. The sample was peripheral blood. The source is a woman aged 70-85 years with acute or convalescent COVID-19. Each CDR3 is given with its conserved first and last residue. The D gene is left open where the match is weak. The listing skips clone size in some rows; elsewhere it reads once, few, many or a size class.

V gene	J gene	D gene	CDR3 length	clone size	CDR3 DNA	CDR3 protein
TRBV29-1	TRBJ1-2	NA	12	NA	TGCAGCACACAGACAAACAGCCATGGCTACACCTTC	CSTQTNSHGYTF
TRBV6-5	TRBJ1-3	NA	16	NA	TGTGCCAGCAGTTACTATCCACAGGTCAAGGGAAACACCATATATTTT	CASSYYPQVKGNTIYF
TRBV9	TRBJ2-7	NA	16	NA	TGTGCCAGCAGTCAGGTTCCGGACAGTCCCCCCTACGAGCAGTACTTC	CASSQVPDSPPYEQYF
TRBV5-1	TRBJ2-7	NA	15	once	TGCGCCAGCAGCTTGAGTTCAGGCTTATCCTACGAGCAGTACTTC	CASSLSSGLSYEQYF
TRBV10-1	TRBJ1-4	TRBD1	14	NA	TGCGCCAGCAGTGACGGGACAGCGAATGAAAAACTGTTTTTT	CASSDGTANEKLFF
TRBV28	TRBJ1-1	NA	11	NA	TGTGCCAGCAGGAGGGACACCGAAGCTTTCTTT	CASRRDTEAFF
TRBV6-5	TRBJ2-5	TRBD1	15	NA	TGTGCCAGCAGTCTCCCGACAGGGGCTAAAGAGACCCAGTACTTC	CASSLPTGAKETQYF
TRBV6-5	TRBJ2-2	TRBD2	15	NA	TGTGCCAGCAGTTTATTAGCGGGGGTTAACGGGGAGCTGTTTTTT	CASSLLAGVNGELFF
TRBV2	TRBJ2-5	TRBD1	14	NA	TGTGCCAGCAGGACGGACAGGGCGTGGGAGACCCAGTACTTC	CASRTDRAWETQYF
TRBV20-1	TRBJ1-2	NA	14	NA	TGCAGTGCTAGTGCCACCACTGGTAACTATGGCTACACCTTC	CSASATTGNYGYTF
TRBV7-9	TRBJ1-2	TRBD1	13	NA	TGTGCCAGCAGCTCATCAGGGGGCTTTGGCTACACCTTC	CASSSSGGFGYTF
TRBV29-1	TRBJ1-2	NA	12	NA	TGCAGCGTTGGGCCCGGGGACTATGGCTACACCTTC	CSVGPGDYGYTF
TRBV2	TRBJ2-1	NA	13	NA	TGTGCCACCGCCTCGGGATGGGGCAATGAGCAGTTCTTC	CATASGWGNEQFF
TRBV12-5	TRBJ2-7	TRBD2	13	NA	TGTGCTAGTCGGACTAGCGGATCCTACGAGCAGTACTTC	CASRTSGSYEQYF
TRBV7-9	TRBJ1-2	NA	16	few	TGTGCCAGCAGCTTAGGTGGAGGAGCTTCTAACTATGGCTACACCTTC	CASSLGGGASNYGYTF
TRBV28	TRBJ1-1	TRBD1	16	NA	TGTGCCAGCAGTTTAAACCGGGACAGGGGGGAGACTGAAGCTTTCTTT	CASSLNRDRGETEAFF
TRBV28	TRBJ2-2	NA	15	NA	TGTGCCAGCAGTCCCTTCGACAGAATCACCGGGGAGCTGTTTTTT	CASSPFDRITGELFF
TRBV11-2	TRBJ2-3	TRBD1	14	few	TGTGCCAGCAGCTCCGGGACAGGGGGCCAAGTTGGGTATTTT	CASSSGTGGQVGYF
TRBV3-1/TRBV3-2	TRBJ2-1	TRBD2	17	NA	TGTGCCAGCAGCCAACCCTTGGGACTAGCGGGAGAAGAGGAGCAGTTCTTC	CASSQPLGLAGEEEQFF
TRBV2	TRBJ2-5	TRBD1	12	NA	TGTGCCAGCACCTTGGACAGGGCGACCCAGTACTTC	CASTLDRATQYF
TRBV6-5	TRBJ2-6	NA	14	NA	TGTGCCAGCAGTCCGACTACGATCGGTGGCGTCCTGACTTTC	CASSPTTIGGVLTF
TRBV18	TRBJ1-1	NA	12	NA	TGTGCCAGCTCACCACCCCAGGAACCAGCTTTCTTT	CASSPPQEPAFF
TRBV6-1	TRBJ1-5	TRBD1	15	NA	TGTGCCAGCAGTCCTGGACAGGGAAGGGGCCAGCCCCAGCATTTT	CASSPGQGRGQPQHF
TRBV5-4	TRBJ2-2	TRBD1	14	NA	TGTGCCAGCAGCTTTACAGGGGAGCCCGGGGAGCTGTTTTTT	CASSFTGEPGELFF
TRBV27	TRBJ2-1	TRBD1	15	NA	TGTGCCAGCAGTCTGGACAGGGGGATATACAATGAGCAGTTCTTC	CASSLDRGIYNEQFF
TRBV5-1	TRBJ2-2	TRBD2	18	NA	TGCGCCAGCAGCTCTGACGCCGGGACTAGGCAGAACACCGGGGAGCTGTTTTTT	CASSSDAGTRQNTGELFF
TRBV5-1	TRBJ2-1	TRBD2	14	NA	TGCGCCAGCAGCCTTAGCGGGGCCTACAATGAGCAGTTCTTC	CASSLSGAYNEQFF
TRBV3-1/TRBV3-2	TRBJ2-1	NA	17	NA	TGTGCCAGCAGCCAAAGGCTCGGGGGTAGCTCCTACAATGAGCAGTTCTTC	CASSQRLGGSSYNEQFF
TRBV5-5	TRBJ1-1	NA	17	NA	TGTGCCAGCAGCCTGGGGCAGGGGACGGGAATGAACACTGAAGCTTTCTTT	CASSLGQGTGMNTEAFF
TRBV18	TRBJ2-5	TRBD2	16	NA	TGTGCCAGCTCACCACGAGAAGGACTAGTTCAAGAGACCCAGTACTTC	CASSPREGLVQETQYF
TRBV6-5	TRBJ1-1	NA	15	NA	TGTGCCAGCAGTTACTCGTTACAACAGGGCACTGAAGCTTTCTTT	CASSYSLQQGTEAFF
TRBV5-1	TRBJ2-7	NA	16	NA	TGCGCCAGCAGCTTTCACGGGACAAGGAGCTCCTACGAGCAGTACTTC	CASSFHGTRSSYEQYF
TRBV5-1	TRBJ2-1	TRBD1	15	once	TGCGCCAGCAGCCAGAGGACAGGGGCTGGGAATGAGCAGTTCTTC	CASSQRTGAGNEQFF
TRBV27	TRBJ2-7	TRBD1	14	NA	TGTGCCAGCAGTTTATCGGACAGGGGACGCGAGCAGTACTTC	CASSLSDRGREQYF
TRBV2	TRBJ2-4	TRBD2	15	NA	TGTGCCAGCAGGGTTAGCGGGGGGATTAAAAACATTCAGTACTTC	CASRVSGGIKNIQYF
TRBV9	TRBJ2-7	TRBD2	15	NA	TGTGCCAGCAGCGGAGGGACTAGCGGGAGCTACGAGCAGTACTTC	CASSGGTSGSYEQYF
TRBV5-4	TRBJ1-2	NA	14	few	TGTGCCAGCAGCTTGGATACAGTCAGCTATGGCTACACCTTC	CASSLDTVSYGYTF
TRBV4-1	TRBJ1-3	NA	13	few	TGCGCCAGCAGCCAAGGAGATGGAAACACCATATATTTT	CASSQGDGNTIYF
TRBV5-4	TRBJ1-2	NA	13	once	TGTGCCAGCAGCTTGGAGGGCGGACAGGGCTACACCTTC	CASSLEGGQGYTF
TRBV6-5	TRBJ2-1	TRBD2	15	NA	TGTGCCAGCAGTTTAACTAGCGTAAGGACCAATGAGCAGTTCTTC	CASSLTSVRTNEQFF
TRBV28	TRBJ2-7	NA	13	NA	TGTGCCGCCCTTTCCTCCACAGGTAACGAGCAGTACTTC	CAALSSTGNEQYF
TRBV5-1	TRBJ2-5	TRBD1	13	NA	TGCGCCAGCAGAACAGGGGGCGCGGAGACCCAGTACTTC	CASRTGGAETQYF
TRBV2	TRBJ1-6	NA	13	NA	TGTGCCAGCACCGACCAGGGAGGATCACCCCTCCACTTT	CASTDQGGSPLHF
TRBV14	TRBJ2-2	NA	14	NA	TGTGCCAGCAGCCGGACAAGGGGCACCGGGGAGCTGTTTTTT	CASSRTRGTGELFF
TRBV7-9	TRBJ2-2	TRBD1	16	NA	TGTGCCAGCAGCTTAAATCAGGGGGCGAACACCGGGGAGCTGTTTTTT	CASSLNQGANTGELFF
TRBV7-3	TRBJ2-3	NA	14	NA	TGTGCCAGCAGCTTAAGGGCCCGCACAGATACGCAGTATTTT	CASSLRARTDTQYF
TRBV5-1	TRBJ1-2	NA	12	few	TGCGCCAGCAGCGTACAGAACTATGGCTACACCTTC	CASSVQNYGYTF
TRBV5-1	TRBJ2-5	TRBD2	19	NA	TGCGCCAGCAGCTTGGCCGCACTAGCGGGAGGGCCCTCGGGAGAGACCCAGTACTTC	CASSLAALAGGPSGETQYF
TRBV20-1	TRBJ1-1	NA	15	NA	TGCAGTGCTAGTCACTCGCAGGGTTTTAGGACTGAAGCTTTCTTT	CSASHSQGFRTEAFF
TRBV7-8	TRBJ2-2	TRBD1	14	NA	TGTGCCAGCAGCTTAGTAACAGGGGAGGGGGAGCTGTTTTTT	CASSLVTGEGELFF
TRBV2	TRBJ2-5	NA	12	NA	TGTGCCAGCAGAGGAGGCGGAGAGACCCAGTACTTC	CASRGGGETQYF
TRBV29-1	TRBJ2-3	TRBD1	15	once	TGCAGCGCCCAGATGGGACAGGGCTGGACAGATACGCAGTATTTT	CSAQMGQGWTDTQYF
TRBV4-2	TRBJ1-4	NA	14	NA	TGTGCCAGCGGCCAAAGGGGGTTTAGTGAAAAACTGTTTTTT	CASGQRGFSEKLFF
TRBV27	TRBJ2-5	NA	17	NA	TGTGCCAGCAGAAAGCAGGCGATAGAACAGGTTGGCGAGACCCAGTACTTC	CASRKQAIEQVGETQYF
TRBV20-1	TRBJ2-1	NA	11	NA	TGCAGTGCTGAGACTAGGGATGAGCAGTTCTTC	CSAETRDEQFF
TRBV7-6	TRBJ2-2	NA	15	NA	TGTGCCAGCAGCTTAGCCCTTACGAACACCGGGGAGCTGTTTTTT	CASSLALTNTGELFF
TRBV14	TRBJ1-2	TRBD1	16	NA	TGTGCCAGCAGCCCTAGGGACAGCCTAATTAACTATGGCTACACCTTC	CASSPRDSLINYGYTF
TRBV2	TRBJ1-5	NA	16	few	TGTGCCAGCGAATATTCTGCGCCCGCGGGCAATCAGCCCCAGCATTTT	CASEYSAPAGNQPQHF